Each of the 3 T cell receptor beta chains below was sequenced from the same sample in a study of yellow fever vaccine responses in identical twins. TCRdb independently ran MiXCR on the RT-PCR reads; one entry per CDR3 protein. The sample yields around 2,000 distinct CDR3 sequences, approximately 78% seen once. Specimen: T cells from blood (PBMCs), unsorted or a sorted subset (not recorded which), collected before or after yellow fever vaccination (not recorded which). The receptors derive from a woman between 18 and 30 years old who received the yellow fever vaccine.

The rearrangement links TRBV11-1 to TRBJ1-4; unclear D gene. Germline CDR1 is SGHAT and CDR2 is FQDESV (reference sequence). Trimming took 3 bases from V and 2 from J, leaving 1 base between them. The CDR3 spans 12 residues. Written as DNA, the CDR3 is TGTGCCAGCAGCTTCACTAATGAAAAACTGTTTTTT. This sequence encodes CASSFTNEKLFF.

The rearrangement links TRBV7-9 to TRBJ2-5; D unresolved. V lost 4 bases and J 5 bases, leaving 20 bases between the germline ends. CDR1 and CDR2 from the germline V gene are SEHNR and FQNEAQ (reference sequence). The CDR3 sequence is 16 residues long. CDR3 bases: TGTGCCAGCAGCTCCCCCCCCGGGCCCCAGAGGGAGACCCAGTACTTC. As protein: CASSSPPGPQRETQYF.

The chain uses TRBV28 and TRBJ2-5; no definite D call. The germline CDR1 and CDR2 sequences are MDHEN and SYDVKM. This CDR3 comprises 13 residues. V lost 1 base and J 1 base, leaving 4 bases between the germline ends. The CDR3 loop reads CASSLSTQETQYF. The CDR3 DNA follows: TGTGCCAGCAGTTTATCTACCCAAGAGACCCAGTACTTC.